This TCR beta chain is from a study of T-cell memory formation after mild COVID-19. Study summary: TCR clusters were largely donor specific. Study-level results: Shrinking CD4+ clones resided mostly in CM and EM, and CD8+ ones in EMRA. Pre-infection memory showed some responding clones, and this suggested that cross-reactive memory joined.

With 6 bases removed from V and 8 bases from J, the gap between germline ends came to 17 bases. The CDR3 totals 14 residues. CDR1 and CDR2 (germline): MNHEY, SVGAGI. Points on this clonotype: Its specificity is not known.

It was 5'RACE with constant-segment primers that produced the TCR alpha and TCR beta cDNA libraries, which carried sample barcodes and UMIs. Each CDR3 protein is one row after TCRdb ran MiXCR on the 5' RACE reads. Of fewer than 450,000 distinct CDR3 sequences detected, about 24% appear once; the ten largest clones hold around 9.5%. The sequence was collected from an adult woman who had mild COVID-19 (a few samples of this study predate the infection). Cell type and time point are not known. The sample was PBMCs or a T cell subset sorted from them (not recorded which). The gene calls are TRBV6-5 and TRBJ2-4, with D perhaps TRBD1 (6 bases). In nucleotides, the CDR3 is TGTGCCAGCAGGTACAGGGTCTTAAGTGACATTCAGTACTTC. Translation: CASRYRVLSDIQYF.